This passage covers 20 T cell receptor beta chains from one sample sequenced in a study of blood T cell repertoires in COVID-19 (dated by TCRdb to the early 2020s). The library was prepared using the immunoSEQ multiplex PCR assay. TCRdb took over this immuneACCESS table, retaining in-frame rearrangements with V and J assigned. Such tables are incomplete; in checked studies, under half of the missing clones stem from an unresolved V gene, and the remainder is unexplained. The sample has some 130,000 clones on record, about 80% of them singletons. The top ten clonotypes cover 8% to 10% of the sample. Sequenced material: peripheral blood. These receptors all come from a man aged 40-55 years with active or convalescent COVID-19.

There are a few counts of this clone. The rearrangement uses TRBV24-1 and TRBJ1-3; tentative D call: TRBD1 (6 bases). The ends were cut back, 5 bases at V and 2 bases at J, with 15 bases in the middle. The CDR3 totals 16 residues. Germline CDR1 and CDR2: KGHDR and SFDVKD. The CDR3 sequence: CATSVGGQTTGNTIYF. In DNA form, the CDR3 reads TGTGCCACCAGTGTAGGAGGACAGACTACTGGAAACACCATATATTTT.

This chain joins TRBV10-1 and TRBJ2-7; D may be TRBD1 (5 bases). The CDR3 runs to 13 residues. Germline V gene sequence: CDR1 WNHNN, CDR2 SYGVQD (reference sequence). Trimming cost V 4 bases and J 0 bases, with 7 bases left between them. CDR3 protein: CASSGQSSYEQYF. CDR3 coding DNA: TGCGCCAGCAGTGGACAGAGCTCCTACGAGCAGTACTTC.

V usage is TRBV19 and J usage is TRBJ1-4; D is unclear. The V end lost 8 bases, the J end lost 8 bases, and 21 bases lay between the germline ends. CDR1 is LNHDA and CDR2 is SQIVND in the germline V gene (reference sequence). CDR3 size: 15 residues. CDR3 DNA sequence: TGTGCCAGTCGAGGGCGAACGGAGATGAGAGAAAAACTGTTTTTT. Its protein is CASRGRTEMREKLFF.

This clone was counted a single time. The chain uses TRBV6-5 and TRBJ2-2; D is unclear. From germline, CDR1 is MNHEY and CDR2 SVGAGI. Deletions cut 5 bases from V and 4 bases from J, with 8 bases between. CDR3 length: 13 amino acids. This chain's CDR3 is CASSKYSTGELFF. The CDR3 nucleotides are TGTGCCAGCAGTAAATACAGCACCGGGGAGCTGTTTTTT.

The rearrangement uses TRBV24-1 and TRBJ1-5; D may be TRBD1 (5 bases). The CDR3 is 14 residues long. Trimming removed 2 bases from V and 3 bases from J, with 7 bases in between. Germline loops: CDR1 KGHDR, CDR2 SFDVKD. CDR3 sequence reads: CATSDSRANQPQHF. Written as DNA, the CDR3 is TGTGCCACCAGTGATTCCAGGGCCAATCAGCCCCAGCATTTT.

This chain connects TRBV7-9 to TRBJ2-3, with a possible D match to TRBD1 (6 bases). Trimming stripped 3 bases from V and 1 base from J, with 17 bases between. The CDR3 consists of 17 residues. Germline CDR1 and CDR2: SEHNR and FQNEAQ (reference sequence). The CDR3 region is CASSFPLTSGGTDTQYF. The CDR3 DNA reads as TGTGCCAGCAGCTTTCCACTCACCTCAGGGGGCACAGATACGCAGTATTTT.

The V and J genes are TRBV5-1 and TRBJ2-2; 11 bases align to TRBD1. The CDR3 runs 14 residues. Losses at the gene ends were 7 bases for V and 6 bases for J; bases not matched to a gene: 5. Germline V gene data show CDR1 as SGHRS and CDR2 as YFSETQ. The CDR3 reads CASGGQGAAGELFF. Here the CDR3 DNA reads TGCGCCAGCGGAGGACAGGGGGCTGCCGGGGAGCTGTTTTTT.

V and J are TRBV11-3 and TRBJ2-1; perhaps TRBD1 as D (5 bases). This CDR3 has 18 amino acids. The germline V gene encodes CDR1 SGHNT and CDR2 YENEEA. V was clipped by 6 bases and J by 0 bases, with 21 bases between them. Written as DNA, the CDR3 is TGTGCCAGCAGTTTTTCTTATTCCGACAGCAGCTCCTACAATGAGCAGTTCTTC. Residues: CASSFSYSDSSSYNEQFF.

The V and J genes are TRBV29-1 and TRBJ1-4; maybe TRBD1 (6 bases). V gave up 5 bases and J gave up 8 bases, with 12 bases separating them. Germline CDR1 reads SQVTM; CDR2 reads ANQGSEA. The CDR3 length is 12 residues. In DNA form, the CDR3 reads TGCAGCGTTCGACAGGTAGAGGAAAAACTGTTTTTT. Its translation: CSVRQVEEKLFF.

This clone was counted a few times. The CDR3 sequence is CASSYSRGIGNSPLHF. CDR3 nucleotide sequence: TGTGCCAGCAGTTACTCAAGGGGTATTGGTAATTCACCCCTCCACTTT. The V gene is TRBV6-5, the J gene TRBJ1-6; D is possibly TRBD1 (5 bases). V dropped 0 bases and J dropped 6 bases, with 12 bases sitting between them. CDR3 size: 16 residues. CDR1 MNHEY and CDR2 SVGAGI come from the germline V gene.

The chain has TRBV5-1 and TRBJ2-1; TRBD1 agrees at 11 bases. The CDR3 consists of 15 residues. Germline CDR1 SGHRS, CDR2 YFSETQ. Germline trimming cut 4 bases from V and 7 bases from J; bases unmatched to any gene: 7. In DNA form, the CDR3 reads TGCGCCAGCAGCAAAGACGGACAGGGGGCGAATGAGCAGTTCTTC. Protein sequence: CASSKDGQGANEQFF.

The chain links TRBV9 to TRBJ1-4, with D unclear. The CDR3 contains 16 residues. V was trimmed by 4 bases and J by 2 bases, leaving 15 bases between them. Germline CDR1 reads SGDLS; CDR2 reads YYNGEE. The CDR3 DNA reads TGTGCCAGCAGCCCCCTGGCGGGCCCGACTAATGAAAAACTGTTTTTT. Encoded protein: CASSPLAGPTNEKLFF.

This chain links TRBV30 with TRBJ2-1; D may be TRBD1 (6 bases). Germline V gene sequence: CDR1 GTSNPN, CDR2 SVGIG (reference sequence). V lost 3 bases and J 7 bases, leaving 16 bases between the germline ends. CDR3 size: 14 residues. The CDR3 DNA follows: TGTGCCTGGAGCTGGTGGGGGCGCGGAAATGAGCAGTTCTTC. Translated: CAWSWWGRGNEQFF.

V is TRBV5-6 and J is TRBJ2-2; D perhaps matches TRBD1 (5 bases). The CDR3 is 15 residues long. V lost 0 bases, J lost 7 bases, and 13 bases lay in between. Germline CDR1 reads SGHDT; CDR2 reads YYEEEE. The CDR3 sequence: CASSLEGLGHGELFF. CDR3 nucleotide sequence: TGTGCCAGCAGCTTGGAAGGGCTGGGGCACGGGGAGCTGTTTTTT.

CDR3 residues: CASSPRTSGGYGELFF. CDR3 nucleotides: TGTGCCAGCAGCCCAAGGACTAGCGGGGGATATGGGGAGCTGTTTTTT. This chain uses TRBV5-4 with TRBJ2-2; 13 nucleotides align to TRBD2. Trimming removed 4 bases from V and 8 bases from J; junction bases left unmatched: 8. Per germline, CDR1 SGHNT and CDR2 YYREEE (reference sequence). The length of the CDR3 is 16 residues.

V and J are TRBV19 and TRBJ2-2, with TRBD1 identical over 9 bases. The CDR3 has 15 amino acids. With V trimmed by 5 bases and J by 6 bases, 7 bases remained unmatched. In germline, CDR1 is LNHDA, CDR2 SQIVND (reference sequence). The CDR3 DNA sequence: TGTGCCAGTAGTCCCGCGAGGGACAGGGCCGGGGAGCTGTTTTTT. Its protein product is CASSPARDRAGELFF.

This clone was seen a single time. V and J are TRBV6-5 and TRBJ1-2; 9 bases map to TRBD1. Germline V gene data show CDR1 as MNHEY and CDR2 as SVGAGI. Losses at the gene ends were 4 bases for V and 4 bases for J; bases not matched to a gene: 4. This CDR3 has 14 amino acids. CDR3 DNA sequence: TGTGCCAGCAGTTTGACAGGGGGGTCCTATGGCTACACCTTC. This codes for CASSLTGGSYGYTF.

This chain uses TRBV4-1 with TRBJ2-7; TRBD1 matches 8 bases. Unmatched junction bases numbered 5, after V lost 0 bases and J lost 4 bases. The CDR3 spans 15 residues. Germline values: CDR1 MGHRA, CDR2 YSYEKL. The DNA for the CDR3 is TGCGCCAGCAGCCAAGATGGGACAGGAGCTTACGAGCAGTACTTC. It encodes CASSQDGTGAYEQYF.

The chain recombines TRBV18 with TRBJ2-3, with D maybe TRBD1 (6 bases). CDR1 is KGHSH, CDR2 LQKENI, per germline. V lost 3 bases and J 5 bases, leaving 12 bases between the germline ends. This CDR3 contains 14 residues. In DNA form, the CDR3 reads TGTGCCAGCTCACCCCCCCTGACAGGAGATACGCAGTATTTT. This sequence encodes CASSPPLTGDTQYF.

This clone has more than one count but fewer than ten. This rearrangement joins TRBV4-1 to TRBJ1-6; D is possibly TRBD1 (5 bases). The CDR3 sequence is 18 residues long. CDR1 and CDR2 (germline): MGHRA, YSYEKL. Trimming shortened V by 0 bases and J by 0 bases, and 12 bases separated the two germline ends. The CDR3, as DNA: TGCGCCAGCAGCCAAGATTACCGACAGAGCTCCTATAATTCACCCCTCCACTTT. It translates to CASSQDYRQSSYNSPLHF.